This TCR beta chain was profiled in a study of T cell responses to AZD1222 COVID-19 vaccine. With 0 bases clipped from V and 5 bases from J, the junction kept 2 bases outside the gene matches. This CDR3 comprises 14 residues. Germline V lookup: CDR1 SGDLS, CDR2 YYNGEE. The method was immunoSEQ multiplex PCR; TCRdb's version includes in-frame clones alone and lacks a portion of them. The profile shows about 270,000 clones, 94% of them singletons. The chain carries TRBV9 and TRBJ1-2, with 9 nucleotides matching TRBD1. This clonotype was sampled from an adult who received the AZD1222 COVID-19 vaccine. The source was peripheral blood, collected 28 days after the second AZD1222 dose. As DNA, the CDR3 is TGTGCCAGCAGCGTAGCCGGGACAGGGTATGGCTACACCTTC. It is translated as CASSVAGTGYGYTF.